This entry is about one T cell receptor (beta chain). These data are taken from a study of blood T cell repertoires in COVID-19. Study-wide background: The United States, Italy and Spain were the sources of the acute and convalescent COVID-19 samples.

As processed by the authors: The authors estimated nucleated cell counts from reference gene primer amplification. TCRdb's table, derived via immunoSEQ multiplex PCR, lists solely in-frame clones and lacks some. V and J calls and clone size are as listed in that table; D and trimming were resolved from the DNA. The sample records around 200,000 clones, about 86% being singletons. The V gene end was trimmed by 5 bases and the J gene end by 5 bases; junction bases not matched to a gene: 7. The germline V gene has CDR1 SGHTA and CDR2 FQGNSA. The CDR3 loop spans 15 amino acids. Sequencing was carried out using peripheral blood. The rearrangement uses TRBV7-2 and TRBJ2-2; 8 bases agree with TRBD2. The sequence derives from a man aged 55 to 70 who had recovered from COVID-19. The CDR3 sequence: CASSPGLAGTGELFF. The CDR3 region has the DNA TGTGCCAGCAGCCCCGGACTAGCCGGTACCGGGGAGCTGTTTTTT.